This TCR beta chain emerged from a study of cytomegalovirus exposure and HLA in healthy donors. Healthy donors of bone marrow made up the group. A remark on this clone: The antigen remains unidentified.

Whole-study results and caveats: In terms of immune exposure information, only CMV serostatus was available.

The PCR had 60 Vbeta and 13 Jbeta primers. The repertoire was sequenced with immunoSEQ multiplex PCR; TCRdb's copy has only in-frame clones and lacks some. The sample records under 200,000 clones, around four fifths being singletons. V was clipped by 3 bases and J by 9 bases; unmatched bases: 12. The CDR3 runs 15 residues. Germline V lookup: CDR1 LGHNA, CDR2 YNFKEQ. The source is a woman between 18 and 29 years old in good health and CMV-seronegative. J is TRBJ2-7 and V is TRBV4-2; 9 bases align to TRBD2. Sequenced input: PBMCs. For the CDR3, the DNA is TGTGCCAGCAGCCAGGGCGGGAGGGACCCTCGGGGGCAGTACTTC. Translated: CASSQGGRDPRGQYF.